Sequencing of this T cell receptor beta chain was carried out in a study of graft-versus-host responses after intestinal transplantation. Study at large: Multivisceral, liver-intestinal, or isolated intestinal transplants were given to recipients. After anti-thymocyte globulin induction, recipients took tacrolimus and steroids for 3 to 4 years. Whole-study findings and limits: Peak levels of circulating GvH clones tracked with early post-transplant HvG declines. Analysis identified GvH clones in recipient marrow, with some appearing first in ileum or blood.

For this clone: The antigen is not known.

Method: immunoSEQ multiplex PCR; TCRdb's copy keeps in-frame clones and lacks some. The sample records some 100,000 clones, 85% to 95% being singletons. The input for sequencing was unstimulated CD8+ T cells sorted from spleen or lymph node cells, taken before transplant. The sequence was obtained from a human donor who was the organ donor for an intestinal transplant.

The CDR3 loop is CASAGGHGYTF. CDR3 sequence (DNA): TGTGCCAGCGCAGGGGGCCACGGCTACACCTTC. The chain carries TRBV5-5 and TRBJ1-2; 8 positions match TRBD1. Germline CDR1 reads SGHKS; CDR2 reads YYEKEE (reference sequence). The CDR3 spans 11 residues. The junction had 4 bases not matched to a gene; V was cut back by 7 bases and J by 8 bases.